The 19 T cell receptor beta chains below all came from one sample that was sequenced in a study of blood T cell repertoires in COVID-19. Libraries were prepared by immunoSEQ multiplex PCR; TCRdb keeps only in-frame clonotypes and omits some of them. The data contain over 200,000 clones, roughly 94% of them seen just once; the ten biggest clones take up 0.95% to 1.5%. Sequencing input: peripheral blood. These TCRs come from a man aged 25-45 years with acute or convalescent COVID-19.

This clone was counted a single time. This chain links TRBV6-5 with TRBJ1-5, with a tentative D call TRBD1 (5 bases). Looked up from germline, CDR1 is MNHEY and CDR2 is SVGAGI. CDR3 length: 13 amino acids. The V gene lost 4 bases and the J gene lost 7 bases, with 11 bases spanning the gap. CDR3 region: CASSWGESQPQHF. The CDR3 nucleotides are TGTGCCAGCAGTTGGGGCGAGTCGCAGCCCCAGCATTTT.

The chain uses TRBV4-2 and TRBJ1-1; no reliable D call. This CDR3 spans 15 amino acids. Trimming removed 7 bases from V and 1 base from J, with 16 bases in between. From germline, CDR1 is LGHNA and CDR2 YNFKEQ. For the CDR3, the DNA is TGTGCCAGCAACCGGGAGGGTACGGGGAACACTGAAGCTTTCTTT. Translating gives CASNREGTGNTEAFF.

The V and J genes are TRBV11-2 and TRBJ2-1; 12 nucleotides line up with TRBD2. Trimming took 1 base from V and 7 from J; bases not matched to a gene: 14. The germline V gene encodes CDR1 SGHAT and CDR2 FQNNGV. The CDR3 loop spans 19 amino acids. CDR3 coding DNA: TGTGCCAGCAGCTTAGCGCCCCTGTCGACTAGCGGGAGTATTAATGAGCAGTTCTTC. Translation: CASSLAPLSTSGSINEQFF.

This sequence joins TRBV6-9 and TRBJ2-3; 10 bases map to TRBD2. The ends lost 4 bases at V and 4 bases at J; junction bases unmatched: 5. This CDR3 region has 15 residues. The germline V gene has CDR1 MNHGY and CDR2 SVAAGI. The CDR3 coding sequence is TGTGCCAGCAGTTCCTTAGCGGGAGGCCCAGATACGCAGTATTTT. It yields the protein CASSSLAGGPDTQYF.

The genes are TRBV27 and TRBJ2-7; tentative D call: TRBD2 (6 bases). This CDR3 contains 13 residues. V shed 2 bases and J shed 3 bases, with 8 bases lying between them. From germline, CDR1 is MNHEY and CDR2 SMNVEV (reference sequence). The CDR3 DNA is TGTGCCAGCAGTTTAGGGACTTTCTACGAGCAGTACTTC. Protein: CASSLGTFYEQYF.

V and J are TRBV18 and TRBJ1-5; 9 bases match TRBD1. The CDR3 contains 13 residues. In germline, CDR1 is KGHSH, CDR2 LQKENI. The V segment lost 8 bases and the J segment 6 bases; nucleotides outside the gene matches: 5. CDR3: CASRTGEGQPQHF. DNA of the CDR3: TGTGCCAGCCGGACAGGGGAAGGTCAGCCCCAGCATTTT.

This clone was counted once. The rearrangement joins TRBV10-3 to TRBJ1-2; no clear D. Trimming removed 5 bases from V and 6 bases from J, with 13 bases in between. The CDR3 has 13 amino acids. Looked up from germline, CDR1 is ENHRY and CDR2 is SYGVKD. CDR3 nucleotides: TGTGCCATCAGTAAGGACCGGAGGGATGGCTACACCTTC. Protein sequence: CAISKDRRDGYTF.

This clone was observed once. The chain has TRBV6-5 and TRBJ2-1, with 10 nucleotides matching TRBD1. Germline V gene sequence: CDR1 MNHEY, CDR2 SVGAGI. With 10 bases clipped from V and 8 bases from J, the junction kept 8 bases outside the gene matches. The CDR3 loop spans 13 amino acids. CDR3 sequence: CATRGQGRHEQFF. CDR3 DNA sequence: TGTGCCACTAGGGGACAGGGGAGACATGAGCAGTTCTTC.

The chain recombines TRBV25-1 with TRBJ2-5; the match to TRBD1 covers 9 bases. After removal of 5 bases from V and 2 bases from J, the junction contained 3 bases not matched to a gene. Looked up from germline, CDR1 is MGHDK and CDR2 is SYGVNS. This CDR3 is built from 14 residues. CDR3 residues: CASSPGQGQETQYF. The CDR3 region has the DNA TGTGCCAGCAGTCCCGGACAGGGGCAAGAGACCCAGTACTTC.

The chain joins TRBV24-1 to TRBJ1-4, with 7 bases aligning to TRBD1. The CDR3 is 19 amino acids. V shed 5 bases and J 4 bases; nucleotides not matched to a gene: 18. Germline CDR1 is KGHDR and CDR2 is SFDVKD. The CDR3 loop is CATSVETPRGPLNNEKLFF. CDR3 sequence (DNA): TGTGCCACCAGTGTTGAGACTCCGAGGGGGCCTCTGAATAATGAAAAACTGTTTTTT.

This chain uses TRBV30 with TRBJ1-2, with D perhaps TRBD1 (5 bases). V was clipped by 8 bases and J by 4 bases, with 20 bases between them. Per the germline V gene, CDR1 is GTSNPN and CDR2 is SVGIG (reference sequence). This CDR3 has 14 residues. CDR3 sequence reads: CAGDSRGTAYGYTF. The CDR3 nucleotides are TGTGCCGGAGATTCGCGGGGGACGGCCTATGGCTACACCTTC.

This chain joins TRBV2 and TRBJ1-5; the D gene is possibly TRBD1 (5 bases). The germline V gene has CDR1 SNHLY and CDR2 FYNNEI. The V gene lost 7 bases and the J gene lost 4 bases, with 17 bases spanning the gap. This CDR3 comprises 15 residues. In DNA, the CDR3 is TGTGCCAGCACCCAGGGTTGGGGGGTAAATCAGCCCCAGCATTTT. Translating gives CASTQGWGVNQPQHF.

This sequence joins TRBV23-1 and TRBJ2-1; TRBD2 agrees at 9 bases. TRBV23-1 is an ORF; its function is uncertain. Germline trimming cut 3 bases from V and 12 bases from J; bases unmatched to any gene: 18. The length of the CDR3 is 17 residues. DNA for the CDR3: TGCGCCAGCAGTCAGACGTCTGCGGGAGGGCCTAAAAGCGTGCAGTTCTTC. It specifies CASSQTSAGGPKSVQFF.

The chain's CDR3 is CASSLGQGRPYEQYF. The CDR3 DNA reads as TGTGCCAGCAGCCTCGGACAGGGAAGGCCCTACGAGCAGTACTTC. J is TRBJ2-7 and V is TRBV11-3; 8 bases line up with TRBD1. The CDR3 has 15 amino acids. In germline, CDR1 is SGHNT, CDR2 YENEEA. With 5 bases clipped from V and 2 bases from J, the junction kept 8 bases outside the gene matches.

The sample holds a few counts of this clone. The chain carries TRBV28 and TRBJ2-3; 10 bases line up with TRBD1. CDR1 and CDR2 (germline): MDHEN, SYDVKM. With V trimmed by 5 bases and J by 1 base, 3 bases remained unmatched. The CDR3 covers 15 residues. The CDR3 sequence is CASSPGTGGTDTQYF. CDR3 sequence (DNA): TGTGCCAGCAGTCCCGGGACAGGGGGCACAGATACGCAGTATTTT.

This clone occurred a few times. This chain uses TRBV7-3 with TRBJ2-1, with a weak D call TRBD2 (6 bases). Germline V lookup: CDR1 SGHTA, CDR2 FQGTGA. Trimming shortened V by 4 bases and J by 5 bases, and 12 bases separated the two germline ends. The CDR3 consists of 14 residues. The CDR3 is CASSSPGVHNEQFF. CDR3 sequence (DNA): TGTGCCAGCAGCTCGCCGGGGGTACACAATGAGCAGTTCTTC.

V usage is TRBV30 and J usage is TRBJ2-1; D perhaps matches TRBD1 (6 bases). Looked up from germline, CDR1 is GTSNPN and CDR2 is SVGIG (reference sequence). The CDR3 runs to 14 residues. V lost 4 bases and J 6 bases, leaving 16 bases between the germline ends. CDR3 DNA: TGTGCCTGGAAAGACAGGTCCTTTATCAATGAGCAGTTCTTC. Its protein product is CAWKDRSFINEQFF.

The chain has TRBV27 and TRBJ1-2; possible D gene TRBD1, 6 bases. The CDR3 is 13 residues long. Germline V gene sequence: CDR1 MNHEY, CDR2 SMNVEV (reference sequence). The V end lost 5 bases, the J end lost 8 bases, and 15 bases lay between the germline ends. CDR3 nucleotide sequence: TGTGCCAGCAGTCCCCGGGACAAGAGGGGCTACACCTTC. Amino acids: CASSPRDKRGYTF.

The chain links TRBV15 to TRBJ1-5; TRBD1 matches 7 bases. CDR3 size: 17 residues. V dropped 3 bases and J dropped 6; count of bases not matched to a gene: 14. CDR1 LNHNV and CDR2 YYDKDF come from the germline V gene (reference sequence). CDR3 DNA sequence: TGTGCCACCAGCAGTGACGTGGGGGTGAGGGGGCTTCAGCCCCAGCATTTT. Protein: CATSSDVGVRGLQPQHF.